These 2 T cell receptor beta chains share one sample of origin, sequenced in a study of a mutant IDH1 vaccine in newly diagnosed glioma. No antigen has been assigned to these receptors. As for time point: week 35, safety follow-up. The study gave 300 ug of mutant IDH1 20-mer peptide per vaccine dose, with topical imiquimod. Only in-frame clones appear in the TCRdb table, and some are missing; sequencing was by immunoSEQ multiplex PCR. The sample lists 45,000 or so clones, roughly 79% occurring once. The sequencing here drew on PBMCs, taken from a glioma patient whose treatment included an IDH1 peptide vaccine. All receptors come from a woman aged 40 to 50 with glioma. Some clones in this sample may be carry-over from other donors' samples.

This clone was recorded a few times. The gene calls are TRBV29-1 and TRBJ1-4; TRBD1 might be the D (5 bases). In germline, CDR1 is SQVTM, CDR2 ANQGSEA. V was trimmed by 6 bases and J by 7 bases, leaving 15 bases between them. The CDR3 consists of 13 residues. This CDR3 reads CSVSRSGGEKLFF. CDR3 in DNA: TGCAGCGTCTCTCGGAGTGGGGGTGAAAAACTGTTTTTT.

The chain uses TRBV15 and TRBJ2-3; D is uncertain. This CDR3 is 13 amino acids long. CDR1 is LNHNV and CDR2 is YYDKDF in the germline V gene (reference sequence). Trimming cost V 3 bases and J 2 bases, with 6 bases left between them. DNA for the CDR3: TGTGCCACCAGCAGGTATTCCACAGATACGCAGTATTTT. Translation gives CATSRYSTDTQYF.